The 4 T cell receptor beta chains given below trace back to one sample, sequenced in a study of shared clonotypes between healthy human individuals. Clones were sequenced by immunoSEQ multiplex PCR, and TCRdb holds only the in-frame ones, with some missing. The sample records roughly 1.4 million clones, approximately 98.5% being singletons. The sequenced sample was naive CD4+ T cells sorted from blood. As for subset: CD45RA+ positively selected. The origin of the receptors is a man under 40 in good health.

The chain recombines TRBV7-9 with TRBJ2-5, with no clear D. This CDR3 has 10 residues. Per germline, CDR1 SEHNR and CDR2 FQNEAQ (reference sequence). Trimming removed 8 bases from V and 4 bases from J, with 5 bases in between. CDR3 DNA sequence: TGTGCCAGCTTCGGAGAGACCCAGTACTTC. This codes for CASFGETQYF.

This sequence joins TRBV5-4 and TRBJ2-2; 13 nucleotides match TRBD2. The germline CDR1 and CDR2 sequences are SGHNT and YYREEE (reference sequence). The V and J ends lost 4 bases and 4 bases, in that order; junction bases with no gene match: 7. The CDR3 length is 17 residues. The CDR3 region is CASSTRTSGRVTGELFF. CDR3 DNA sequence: TGTGCCAGCAGCACGCGGACTAGCGGGAGAGTCACCGGGGAGCTGTTTTTT.

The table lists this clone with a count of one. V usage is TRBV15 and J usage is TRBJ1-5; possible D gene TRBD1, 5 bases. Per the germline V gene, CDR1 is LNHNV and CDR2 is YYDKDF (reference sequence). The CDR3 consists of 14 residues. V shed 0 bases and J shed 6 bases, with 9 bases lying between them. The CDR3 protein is CATSRDQGTQPQHF. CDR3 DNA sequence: TGTGCCACCAGCAGAGATCAGGGTACTCAGCCCCAGCATTTT.

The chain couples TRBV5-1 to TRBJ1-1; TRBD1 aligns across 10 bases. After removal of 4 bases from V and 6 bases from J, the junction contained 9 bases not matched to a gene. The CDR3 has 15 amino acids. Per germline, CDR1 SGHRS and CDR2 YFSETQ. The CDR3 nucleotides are TGCGCCAGCAGCCCCCGGGACAGGGGATGGGCTGAAGCTTTCTTT. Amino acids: CASSPRDRGWAEAFF.